The present TCR beta chain was sequenced within a study of cytomegalovirus exposure and HLA in healthy donors. PCR involved 60 Vbeta and 13 Jbeta primers. Libraries were prepared by immunoSEQ multiplex PCR; TCRdb keeps only in-frame clonotypes and omits some of them. The sample lists fewer than 200,000 clones, 82% occurring once. In its sample, this clone was seen once. Trimming removed 4 bases from V and 9 bases from J; junction bases left unmatched: 7. This CDR3 spans 14 amino acids. CDR1 is LGHNA, CDR2 YSLEER, per germline. The chain has TRBV4-3 and TRBJ2-2; 8 bases agree with TRBD2. The sequenced sample consisted of PBMCs. This clonotype was obtained from a male donor in good health and CMV-seronegative. As DNA, the CDR3 is TGCGCCAGCAGCCGCGGGACTAGTAATCGGGAGCTGTTTTTT. Translating gives CASSRGTSNRELFF.